Shown below are 5 T cell receptor beta chains from a single sample sequenced in a study of T cell responses to AZD1222 COVID-19 vaccine. The protocol was immunoSEQ multiplex PCR, while the TCRdb copy is restricted to in-frame clones and leaves out a portion. Of about 75,000 clones listed, around 88% are singletons. Sample: peripheral blood, taken 28 days after the second dose of the MenACWY control vaccine. These receptors originate from an adult who received the MenACWY meningococcal vaccine as a control.

The table lists this clone with a few counts. The genes are TRBV9 and TRBJ2-7; D tentatively reads TRBD1 or TRBD2 (5 bases each). Germline CDR1 reads SGDLS; CDR2 reads YYNGEE. V was clipped by 3 bases and J by 0 bases, with 16 bases between them. CDR3 length: 16 amino acids. The CDR3 protein is CASSAGPDGASYEQYF. CDR3 nucleotide sequence: TGTGCCAGCAGCGCCGGCCCCGACGGGGCCTCCTACGAGCAGTACTTC.

The V call is TRBV10-3, the J call TRBJ2-2, with 9 bases that match TRBD1. CDR1 and CDR2 (germline): ENHRY, SYGVKD. The CDR3 contains 16 residues. V shed 2 bases, J shed 1 base, and the junction held 2 bases outside the gene matches. The CDR3 loop reads CAISEPGQGNTGELFF. The CDR3 DNA reads as TGTGCCATCAGTGAGCCGGGACAGGGGAACACCGGGGAGCTGTTTTTT.

The genes are TRBV20-1 and TRBJ1-1, with a tentative D call TRBD1 (5 bases). CDR3 length: 11 amino acids. Per germline, CDR1 DFQATT and CDR2 SNEGSKA (reference sequence). Trimming pared 3 bases from V and 4 bases from J, leaving 6 bases between. The CDR3, as DNA: TGCAGTGCTAGGGGGGGCACTGAAGCTTTCTTT. It translates to CSARGGTEAFF.

The rearrangement joins TRBV9 to TRBJ1-2; no clear D. Trimming took 7 bases from V and 11 from J, leaving 18 bases between them. CDR3 length: 12 residues. Germline lookup yields CDR1 SGDLS and CDR2 YYNGEE. CDR3 nucleotides: TGTGCCAGCCAGTCCCGGATGTTAACGTACACCTTC. Translation gives CASQSRMLTYTF. Based on the CDR3 plus reference TRBV9 and TRBJ1-2, the full variable domain is DSGVTQTPKHLITATGQRVTLRCSPRSGDLSVYWYQQSLDQGLQFLIQYYNGEERAKGNILERFSAQQFPDLHSELNLSSLELGDSALYFCASQSRMLTYTFGSGTRLTVV.

This CDR3 is CAISTGTEGTEAFF. CDR3 bases: TGTGCCATCAGTACCGGGACAGAGGGGACTGAAGCTTTCTTT. The chain carries TRBV10-3 and TRBJ1-1, with 7 bases aligning to TRBD1. The CDR3 extends over 14 amino acids. V lost 5 bases and J lost 5; bases outside the gene matches: 8. Per germline, CDR1 ENHRY and CDR2 SYGVKD.